This T cell receptor beta chain stems from a study of human T cells and chemical hapten exposure. The overall study: Among samples, TCR yields varied mainly because of small differences in pooled library volume. Whole-study results and caveats: The study found that DPC sensitization did not change TCRs above 1 in 1000 frequency.

Points on this clonotype: As yet, its antigen is unknown. Since a much larger clone is just one base distant, this may be a read error.

This CDR3 contains 17 residues. Germline-derived CDR1 and CDR2 are SGHVS and FQNEAQ. The time point here: patch test 2, 6 weeks after DPC sensitization. Treatment specified: therapeutic diphenylcyclopropenone sensitization with weekly scalp DPC. Within the library, unique molecular identifiers were attached to each individual cDNA molecule. TCRdb fed the RACE reads into MiXCR, producing one record per CDR3 protein. The sample lists under 75,000 distinct CDR3 sequences; about 8.5% were seen once. The sample consisted of whole blood, taken in connection with sensitization to the hapten diphenylcyclopropenone (DPC). This TCR came from a woman aged 50 to 65 with alopecia areata. Some clones in this sample may be carry-over from other donors' samples. This sequence joins TRBV7-8 and TRBJ2-2; 7 nucleotides line up with TRBD1. This CDR3 reads CTSSSRPGGPNTGELFF. The CDR3 nucleotides are TGTACCAGCAGCTCCCGACCAGGGGGACCGAACACCGGGGAGCTGTTTTTT.